This TCR beta chain was sequenced for a study of cytomegalovirus exposure and HLA in healthy donors (TCRdb year 2017). Regarding the study in general: An earlier analysis of several hundred of the donors reported around 280 Gb of sequence data and around 110 million unique TCR beta sequences obtained from about 170 million T cells. Roughly 300 gigabases of sequencing data and 75 million to 85 million unique TCR sequences made up an early release that covered nearly 650 HLA-typed donors. Of the 300 to 500 genotyped donors, roughly 80% were placed in the genetic ancestry cluster associated with self-reported Caucasian donors. The aim of the study was to test whether cataloging public T cell receptors could identify signatures of past pathogen exposure. Using immunosequencing, the study profiled T cell repertoires from 666 subjects and related those repertoires to cytomegalovirus serostatus. Along with the roughly 700-subject first cohort, a separate validation cohort of over 90 different subjects was used. To predict cytomegalovirus infection status, the study combined high-throughput TCR immunosequencing, statistical association of individual TCRs with disease status, and machine learning. A later analysis re-examined previously published TCR beta repertoires from about 700 donors and added high-resolution HLA genotyping to investigate patterns of TCR occurrence. Rather than drawing on any new phenotypic data, the later analysis identified candidate immune exposures from TCR beta sequences and the way those sequences occurred across donors. An earlier analysis of 587 of the donors applied high-throughput TCR beta sequencing to assess whether each TCR beta V gene segment acted as functional or pseudogenic. Donor age, sex, ethnicity and CMV serostatus were compiled alongside the repertoire data. A later genetic analysis took genome-wide SNP genotypes for about 60% of the roughly 670 donors and used that subset as a discovery cohort. All discovery cohort repertoires had been generated using a single sequencing platform. HLA typing included class I and class II loci at four-digit resolution. The number of typed donors differed by locus: roughly 629-640 for A, B, C, DRB1 and DQB1; 522 for DQA1; 606 for DPA1; and some 430 for DPB1. Roughly five DR-DQ haplotypes were treated as single units for association and clustering because of strong linkage in the cohort. Among several hundred genotyped donors of the cohort, an average of approximately 200,000 unique TCR beta nucleotide sequences was sequenced per donor, of which 15% to 20% were non-productive.

A remark on this clone: What this receptor recognizes is not known. Per-base qualities were not stored, and no clone one base away is much larger.

The cohort comprised fewer than 700 healthy bone marrow donors. Cohort members were all nominally healthy when sampled, although unrecorded immune exposures were likely present. The donor tested CMV seronegative and was one of the 352 seronegative cohort members. A peripheral blood sample was provided by each donor, and peripheral blood mononuclear cells were used for TCR beta sequencing. The Qiagen DNeasy Blood Extraction Kit was used to extract genomic DNA from the blood cell samples. The protocol used for the library was the immunoSEQ multiplex PCR assay. The multiplex PCR relied on a mix of 60 forward primers for TCR Vbeta segments and 13 reverse primers for TCR Jbeta segments. The CDR3 region of rearranged TCR beta genes was amplified from genomic DNA by a multiplex PCR assay. The amplified TCR beta libraries were sequenced on the Illumina HiSeq System as 87-base-pair reads. The study's processing was this. A later analysis counted about 80 million unique TCR beta chains across the 640 or so repertoires, and roughly 10 million of these chains were shared by at least two donors. Raw reads were error-corrected and collapsed into unique sequences with a nearest-neighbor algorithm that merged closely related sequences to remove PCR and sequencing errors. To assign V, D and J gene segments, CDR3 sequences were aligned to IMGT reference sequences. For a sequence to be retained, at least a six-nucleotide match to both a V gene segment and a J gene segment was required. Rearrangements were called productive when the CDR3 lacked stop codons and stayed in frame with V and J; all others were non-productive. Following IMGT convention, CDR3 was defined as the stretch from the second conserved V-encoded cysteine to the conserved J-encoded phenylalanine. In an earlier analysis of more than 550 of the donors, sequences lacking an unambiguous match to a single V gene segment were excluded. In an earlier analysis of 450 to 700 of the donors, V segments were called functional above 56.7% productive rearrangements and were called segregating when the between-donor standard deviation exceeded 5%. A statistical classification framework was built to diagnose cytomegalovirus status from the catalog of TCR beta chain sequences. V and J gene assignment, in a later analysis, came from comparing TCR nucleotide sequences with IMGT/GENE-DB human TR gene sequences. A later analysis assigned CDR3 sequences and most-parsimonious VDJ recombination scenarios with the TCRdist pipeline. A later analysis defined each TCR beta chain by its CDR3 amino acid sequence plus V-gene family, and excluded reads lacking a unique V-gene family. A later analysis removed 450 to 600 highly shared, low-generation-probability nucleotide sequences to deal with suspected cross-contamination and a sequencing artifact. In a later analysis, a clonal expansion index was calculated for each public chain from normalized within-repertoire ranks of inferred template counts. Generation probabilities in a later analysis came from a VDJ recombination model fitted to out-of-frame rearrangements, and those results were checked against IGoR. A later analysis scored TCR-TCR, TCR-HLA and TCR-CMV co-occurrence with hypergeometric tests, applying a repertoire-size bias correction to TCR pairs. False discovery rates were estimated in a later analysis by permuting HLA or CMV assignments 20 times. A later analysis grouped co-occurring TCRs with DBSCAN, adding TCRdist sequence similarity when clustering within HLA-allele-positive subsets. Co-occurrence clustering excluded repertoires with fewer than 30,000 or more than 120,000 public chains, plus five with anomalous nucleotide sharing. The immuneACCESS repertoire file appears here via TCRdb, limited to in-frame rearrangements. These files lack a portion of the clones; in checked studies, under half of the deficit traces to unresolved V genes, and the cause of the others is not known. The V and J calls and clone size come from that table; D and trimming were worked out from the DNA. The sample has under 150,000 clones on record, approximately 77% of them singletons. The leading ten clones occupy 1.1% to 1.5% of the sample.

What the study reported, not specific to this receptor: A further reported finding was that TCR beta sequences accurately predicted the HLA-A and HLA-B alleles for most subjects in the first cohort. CMV serostatus was the only immune exposure information available for the cohort. In a later analysis, most CMV-associated TCR beta chains were found to appear HLA-restricted, with HLA associations seemingly driven largely by CMV exposure. According to a later analysis, TCR association rates differed among HLA loci, with DRB1 alleles showing the most associated TCRs and HLA-C alleles showing the fewest. Approximately 18 rarely observed V segments, including chromosome 9 orphons, were excluded from the earlier analysis of several hundred of the donors because counts were too low. A cluster of highly shared sequence variants was judged likely to represent a technical artifact of the sequencing pipeline. In the study, roughly 160 TCR beta chains were listed as associated with cytomegalovirus. In this cohort, only TCR beta chains were sequenced, and detectable features were limited by the absence of alpha or paired-chain data. HLA typing was unavailable for some donors at each locus, so association tests used only the typed subset. A later analysis associated approximately 17,000 TCR beta sequences with specific HLA alleles at a false discovery rate of 0.05. The presence/absence analyses assumed that sequencing depth was roughly uniform across donors, and that assumption may not be true. An earlier analysis of around 540 of the donors showed that most TCR beta V segments appeared in productive rearrangements either about 90% or about 30% of the time, which broadly matched IMGT annotations. Some IMGT-functional V segments, including TRBV6-2 and TRBV6-3, could not be told apart with the 87-base-pair reads, so those segments were excluded. Linkage disequilibrium might explain the correlated functional status among segregating V segments, but an unknown experimental factor could not be excluded. In a later analysis, HLA-associated TCR beta chains were found to be more clonally expanded and to have lower generation probabilities than equally common non-associated chains. In vitro tests confirmed that three of the cytomegalovirus-associated TCR beta chains recognize cytomegalovirus antigens. The authors suggested that the approach could potentially be generalized to other disease states and immunological phenotypes. In a later analysis, several top co-occurrence clusters were reported to appear linked to parvovirus B19, influenza, CMV and Epstein-Barr virus. When HLA alleles, especially DR and DQ, strongly co-occurred, attributing TCR associations to individual alleles was difficult. A later genetic analysis reported fewer N-insertions in productive TCRs among donors in an Asian-associated ancestry cluster than the 666-donor mean. In both the original and validation cohorts, the classifier was reported to diagnose cytomegalovirus status with high specificity and sensitivity. While some public TCRs were present in many individuals, most TCR sequences turned up only very rarely across donors. In a later genetic analysis, a missense DCLRE1C variant was associated with V-gene and J-gene trimming of TCR beta chains, and the association was replicated in an independent cohort.

CDR3 length: 15 amino acids, cysteine to phenylalanine. Only CDR3 DNA is held: 45 bases, read in frame from base 1. V and J are trimmed by 3 bases and 6 bases, and the gene matches miss 8 bases of the junction. The germline V gene sets CDR1 to MGHRA and CDR2 to YSYEKL. Material: PBMCs. The sequence links TRBV4-1 to TRBJ2-1; TRBD1 lines up with 7 middle nucleotides. This clonotype was sampled from a woman aged 40 to 50 in good health and CMV-seronegative. The CDR3 region has the sequence CASSHAGTAGNEQFF. The bases read TGCGCCAGCAGCCACGCCGGGACAGCAGGCAATGAGCAGTTCTTC.